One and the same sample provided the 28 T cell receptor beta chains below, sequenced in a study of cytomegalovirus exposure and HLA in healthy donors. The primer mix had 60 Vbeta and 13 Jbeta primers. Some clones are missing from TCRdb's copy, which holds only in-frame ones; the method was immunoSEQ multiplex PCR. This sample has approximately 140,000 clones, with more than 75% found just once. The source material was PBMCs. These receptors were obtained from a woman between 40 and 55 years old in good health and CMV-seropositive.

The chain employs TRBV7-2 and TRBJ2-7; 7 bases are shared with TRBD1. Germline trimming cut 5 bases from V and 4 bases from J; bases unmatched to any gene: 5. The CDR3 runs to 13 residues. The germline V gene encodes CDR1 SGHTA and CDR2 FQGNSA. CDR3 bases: TGTGCCAGCAGCGGGACAGCCCAATACGAGCAGTACTTC. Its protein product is CASSGTAQYEQYF.

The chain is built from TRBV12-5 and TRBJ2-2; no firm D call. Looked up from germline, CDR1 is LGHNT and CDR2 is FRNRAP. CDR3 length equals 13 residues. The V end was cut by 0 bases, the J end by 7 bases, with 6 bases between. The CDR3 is CASGLVPGGELFF. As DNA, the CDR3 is TGTGCTAGTGGTTTGGTACCGGGCGGGGAGCTGTTTTTT.

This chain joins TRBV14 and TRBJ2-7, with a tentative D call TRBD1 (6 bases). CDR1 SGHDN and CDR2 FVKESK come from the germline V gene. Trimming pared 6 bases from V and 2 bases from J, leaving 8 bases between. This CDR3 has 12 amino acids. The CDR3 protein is CASRDRTYEQYF. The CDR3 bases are TGTGCCAGCAGGGACAGAACCTACGAGCAGTACTTC. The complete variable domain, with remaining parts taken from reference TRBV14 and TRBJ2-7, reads EAGVTQFPSHSVIEKGQTVTLRCDPISGHDNLYWYRRVMGKEIKFLLHFVKESKQDESGMPNNRFLAERTGGTYSTLKVQPAELEDSGVYFCASRDRTYEQYFGPGTRLTVT.

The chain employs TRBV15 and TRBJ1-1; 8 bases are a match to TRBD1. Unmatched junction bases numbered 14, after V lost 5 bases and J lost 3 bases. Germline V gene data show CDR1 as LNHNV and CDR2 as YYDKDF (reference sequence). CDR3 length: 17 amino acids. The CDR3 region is CATSDRQGKRRYTEAFF. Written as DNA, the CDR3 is TGTGCCACCAGCGACAGACAGGGGAAGAGGAGATACACTGAAGCTTTCTTT.

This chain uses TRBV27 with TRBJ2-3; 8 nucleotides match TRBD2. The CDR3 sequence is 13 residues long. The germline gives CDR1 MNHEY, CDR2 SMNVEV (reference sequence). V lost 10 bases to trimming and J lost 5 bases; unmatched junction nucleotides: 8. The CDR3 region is CATRGAGGDTQYF. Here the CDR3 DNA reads TGTGCCACCCGAGGGGCGGGAGGAGATACGCAGTATTTT.

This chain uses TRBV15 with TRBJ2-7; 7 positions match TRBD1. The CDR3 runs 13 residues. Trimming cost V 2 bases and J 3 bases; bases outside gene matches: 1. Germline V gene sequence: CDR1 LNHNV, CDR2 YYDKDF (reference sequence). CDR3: CATSRSGGYEQYF. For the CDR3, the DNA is TGTGCCACCAGCAGATCAGGGGGCTACGAGCAGTACTTC. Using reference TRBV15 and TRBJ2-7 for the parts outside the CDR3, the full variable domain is DAMVIQNPRYQVTQFGKPVTLSCSQTLNHNVMYWYQQKSSQAPKLLFHYYDKDFNNEADTPDNFQSRRPNTSFCFLDIRSPGLGDTAMYLCATSRSGGYEQYFGPGTRLTVT.

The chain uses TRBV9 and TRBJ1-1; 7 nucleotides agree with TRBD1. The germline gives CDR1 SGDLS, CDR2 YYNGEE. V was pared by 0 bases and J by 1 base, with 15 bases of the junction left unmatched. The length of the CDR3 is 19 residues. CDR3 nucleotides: TGTGCCAGCAGCGTAGCTACCGGGACGACAGGGAATAAGAACACTGAAGCTTTCTTT. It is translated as CASSVATGTTGNKNTEAFF.

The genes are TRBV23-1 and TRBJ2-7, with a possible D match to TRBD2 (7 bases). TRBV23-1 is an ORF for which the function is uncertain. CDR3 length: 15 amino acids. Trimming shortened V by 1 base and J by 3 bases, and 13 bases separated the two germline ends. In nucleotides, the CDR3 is TGCGCCAGCAGTCAATGGGCGGGGGCCCTCTACGAGCAGTACTTC. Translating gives CASSQWAGALYEQYF.

The CDR3 DNA sequence: TGTGCCAGCAGCCAACAGGGGGGGGACACTGAAGCTTTCTTT. Translation: CASSQQGGDTEAFF. The V and J genes are TRBV5-4 and TRBJ1-1; 8 positions agree with TRBD1. Germline V gene lookup returns CDR1 SGHNT and CDR2 YYREEE (reference sequence). The CDR3 spans 14 residues. The V segment lost 4 bases and the J segment 3 bases; nucleotides outside the gene matches: 5.

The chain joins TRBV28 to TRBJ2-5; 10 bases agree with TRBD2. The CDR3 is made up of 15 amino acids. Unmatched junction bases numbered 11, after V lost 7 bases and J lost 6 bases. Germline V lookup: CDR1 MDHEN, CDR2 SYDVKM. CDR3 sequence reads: CASTQLTSGRKTQYF. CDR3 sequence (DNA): TGTGCCAGCACACAACTGACTAGCGGGCGGAAGACCCAGTACTTC.

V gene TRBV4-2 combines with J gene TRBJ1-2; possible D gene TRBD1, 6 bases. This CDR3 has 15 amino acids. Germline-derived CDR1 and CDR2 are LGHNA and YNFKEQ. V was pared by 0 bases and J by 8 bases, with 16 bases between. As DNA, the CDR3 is TGTGCCAGCAGCCAAGATGGGGGCTTCTCGGGGGGCTACACCTTC. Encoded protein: CASSQDGGFSGGYTF.

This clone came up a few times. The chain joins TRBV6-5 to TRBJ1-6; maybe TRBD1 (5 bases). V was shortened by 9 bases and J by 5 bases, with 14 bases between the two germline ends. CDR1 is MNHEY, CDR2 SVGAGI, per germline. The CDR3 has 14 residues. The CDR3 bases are TGTGCCAGTTTTGGGGCGACGGATAATTCACCCCTCCACTTT. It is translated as CASFGATDNSPLHF.

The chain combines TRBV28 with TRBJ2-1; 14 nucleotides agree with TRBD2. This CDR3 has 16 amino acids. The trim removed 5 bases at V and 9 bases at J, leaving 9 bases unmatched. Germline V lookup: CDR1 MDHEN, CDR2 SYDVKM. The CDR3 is CASSESGTSGRGEQFF. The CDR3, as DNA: TGTGCCAGCAGTGAATCCGGGACTAGCGGGAGAGGTGAGCAGTTCTTC.

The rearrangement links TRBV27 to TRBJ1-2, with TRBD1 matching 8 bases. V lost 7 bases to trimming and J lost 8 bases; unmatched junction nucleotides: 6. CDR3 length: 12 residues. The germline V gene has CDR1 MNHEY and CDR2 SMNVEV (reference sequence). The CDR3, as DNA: TGTGCCAGCACTGACAGGGGAGGCGGCTACACCTTC. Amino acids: CASTDRGGGYTF.

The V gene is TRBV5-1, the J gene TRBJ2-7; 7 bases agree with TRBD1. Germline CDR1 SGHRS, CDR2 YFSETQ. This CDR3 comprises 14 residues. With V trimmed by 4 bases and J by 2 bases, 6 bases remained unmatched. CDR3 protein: CASSPIGQAYEQYF. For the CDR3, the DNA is TGCGCCAGCAGCCCAATTGGACAGGCCTACGAGCAGTACTTC.

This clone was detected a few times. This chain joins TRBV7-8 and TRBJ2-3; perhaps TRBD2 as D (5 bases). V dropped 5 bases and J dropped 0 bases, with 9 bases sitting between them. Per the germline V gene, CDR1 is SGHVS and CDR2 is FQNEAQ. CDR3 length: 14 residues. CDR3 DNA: TGTGCCAGCAGCCCCGGACTTAGCACAGATACGCAGTATTTT. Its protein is CASSPGLSTDTQYF.

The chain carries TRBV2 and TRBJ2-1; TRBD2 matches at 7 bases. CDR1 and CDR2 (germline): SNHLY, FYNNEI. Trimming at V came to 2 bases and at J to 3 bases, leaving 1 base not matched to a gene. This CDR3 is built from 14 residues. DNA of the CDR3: TGTGCCAGCAGTGAACTAGCGGTCTACAATGAGCAGTTCTTC. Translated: CASSELAVYNEQFF.

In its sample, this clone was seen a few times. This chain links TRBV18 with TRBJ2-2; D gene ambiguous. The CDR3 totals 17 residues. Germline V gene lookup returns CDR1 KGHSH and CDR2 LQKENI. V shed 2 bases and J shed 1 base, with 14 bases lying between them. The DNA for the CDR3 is TGTGCCAGCTCACCAAGTTCCGTGACGGGGAACACCGGGGAGCTGTTTTTT. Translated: CASSPSSVTGNTGELFF.

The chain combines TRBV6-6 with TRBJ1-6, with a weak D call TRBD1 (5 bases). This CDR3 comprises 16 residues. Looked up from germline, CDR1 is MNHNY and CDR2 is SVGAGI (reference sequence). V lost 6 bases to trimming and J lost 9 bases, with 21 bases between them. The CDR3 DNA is TGTGCCAGCAGGAGCTTGGGGGGGGATAAGGGTTCACCCCTCCACTTT. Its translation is CASRSLGGDKGSPLHF.

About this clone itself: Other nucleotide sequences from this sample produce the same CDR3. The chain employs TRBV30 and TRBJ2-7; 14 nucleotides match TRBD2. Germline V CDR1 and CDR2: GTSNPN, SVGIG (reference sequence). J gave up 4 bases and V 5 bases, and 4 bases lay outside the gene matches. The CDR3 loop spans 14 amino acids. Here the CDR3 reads CAWAGTSGGYEQYF. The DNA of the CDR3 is TGTGCCTGGGCCGGGACTAGCGGGGGTTACGAGCAGTACTTC.

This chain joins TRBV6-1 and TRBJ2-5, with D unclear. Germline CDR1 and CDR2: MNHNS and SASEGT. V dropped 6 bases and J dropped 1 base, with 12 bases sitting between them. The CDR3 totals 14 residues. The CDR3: CASRPGLTQETQYF. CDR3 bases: TGTGCCAGCAGACCTGGGCTAACCCAAGAGACCCAGTACTTC.

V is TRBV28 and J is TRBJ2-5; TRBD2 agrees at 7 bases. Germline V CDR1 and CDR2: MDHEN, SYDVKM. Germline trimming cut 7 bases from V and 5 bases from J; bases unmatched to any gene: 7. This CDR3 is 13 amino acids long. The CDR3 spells CASTRGVGETQYF. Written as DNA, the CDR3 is TGTGCCAGCACCCGGGGGGTGGGGGAGACCCAGTACTTC.

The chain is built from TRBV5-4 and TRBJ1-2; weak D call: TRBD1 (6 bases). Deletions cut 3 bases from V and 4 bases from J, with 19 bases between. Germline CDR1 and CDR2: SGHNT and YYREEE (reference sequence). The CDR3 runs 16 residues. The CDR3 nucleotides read TGTGCCAGCAGCTCGTCGGCAGGGGTGTACGGCTATGGCTACACCTTC. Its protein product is CASSSSAGVYGYGYTF.

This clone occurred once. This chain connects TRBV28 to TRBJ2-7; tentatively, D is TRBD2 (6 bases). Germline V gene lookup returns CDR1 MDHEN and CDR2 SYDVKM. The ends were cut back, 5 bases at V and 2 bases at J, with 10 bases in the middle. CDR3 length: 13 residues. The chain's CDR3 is CASSVPGAYEQYF. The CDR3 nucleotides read TGTGCCAGCAGTGTACCGGGAGCCTACGAGCAGTACTTC.

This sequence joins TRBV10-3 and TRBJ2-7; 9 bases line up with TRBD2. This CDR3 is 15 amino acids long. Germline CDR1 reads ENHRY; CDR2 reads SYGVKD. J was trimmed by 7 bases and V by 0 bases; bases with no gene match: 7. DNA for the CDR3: TGTGCCATCAGTGAGTCGAAGGGGCTAGCGGGAGAGCAGTACTTC. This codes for CAISESKGLAGEQYF.

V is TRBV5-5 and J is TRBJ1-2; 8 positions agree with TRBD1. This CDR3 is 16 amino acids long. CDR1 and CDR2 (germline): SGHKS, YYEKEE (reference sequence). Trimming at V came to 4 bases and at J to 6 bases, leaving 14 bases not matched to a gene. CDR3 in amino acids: CASSQVGVQGGDGYTF. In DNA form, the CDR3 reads TGTGCCAGCAGCCAAGTGGGGGTACAGGGGGGGGATGGCTACACCTTC.

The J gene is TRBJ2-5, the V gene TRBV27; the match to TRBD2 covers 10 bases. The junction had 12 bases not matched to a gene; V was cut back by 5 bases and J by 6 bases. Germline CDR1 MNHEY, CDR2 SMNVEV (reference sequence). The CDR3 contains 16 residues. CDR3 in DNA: TGTGCCAGCAGTCCACTGCCGGGACTAGCGCCGCAGACCCAGTACTTC. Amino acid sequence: CASSPLPGLAPQTQYF.

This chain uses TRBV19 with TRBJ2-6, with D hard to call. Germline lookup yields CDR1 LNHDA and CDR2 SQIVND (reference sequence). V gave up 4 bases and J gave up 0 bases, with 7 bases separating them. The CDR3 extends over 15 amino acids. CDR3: CASSTAASGANVLTF. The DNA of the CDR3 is TGTGCCAGTAGTACGGCGGCCTCTGGGGCCAACGTCCTGACTTTC.